This TCR delta chain was captured by sequencing in a study of gamma-delta T cells after stem cell transplantation. TCRdb redid the clone calls on the RT-PCR reads with CATT. The data hold more than 2,500 delta-chain clones, with approximately 30% observed a single time. CDR1 is GEAIGNYY and CDR2 is EKD in the germline V gene. Trimming removed 1 base from V and 0 bases from J; junction bases left unmatched: 15. The CDR3 totals 20 residues. Sample: gamma-delta T cells. This chain uses TRDV2 with TRDJ1; TRDD3 matches 11 bases. The receptor was isolated from a human donor. It is not recorded whose cells these are; they may come from a transplant donor. The CDR3 sequence is CACDTLELLGDNRDTDKLIF. The CDR3, as DNA: TGTGCCTGTGACACGTTGGAATTACTGGGGGATAATCGGGACACCGATAAACTCATCTTT.